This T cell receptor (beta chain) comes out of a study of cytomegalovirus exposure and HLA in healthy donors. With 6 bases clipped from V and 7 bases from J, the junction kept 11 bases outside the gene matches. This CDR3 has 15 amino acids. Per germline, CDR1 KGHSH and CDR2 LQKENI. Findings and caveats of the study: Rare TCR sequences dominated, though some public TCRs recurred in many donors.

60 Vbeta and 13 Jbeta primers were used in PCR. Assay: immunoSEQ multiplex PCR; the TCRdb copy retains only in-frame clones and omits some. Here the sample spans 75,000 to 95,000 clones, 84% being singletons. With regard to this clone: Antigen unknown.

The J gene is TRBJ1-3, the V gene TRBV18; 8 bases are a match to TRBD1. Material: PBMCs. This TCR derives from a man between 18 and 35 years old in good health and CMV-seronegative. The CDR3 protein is CASSQRQGTDNTIYF. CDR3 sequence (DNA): TGTGCCAGCTCCCAGAGACAGGGGACGGATAACACCATATATTTT.